The rows below give T cell receptor beta chains drawn from one sample of a study of metastatic and nonmetastatic thyroid tumors. TCRdb reassembled clones from the PCR reads with MiXCR. The data show about 59,000 clones, about 17% seen once. The sequencing sample was made of blood. The origin of the receptors is a male donor with papillary thyroid cancer or a benign thyroid nodule (not recorded which). Some clones in this sample may be carry-over from other donors' samples. Both conserved end residues are part of each CDR3. A D gene is named only where the DNA matches it firmly. Where a row states a size, it is once, few, many or the class of an expanded clone; other rows omit it.

D gene,J gene,V gene,clone size,CDR3 DNA,CDR3 protein
.,TRBJ2-7,TRBV16,many,TGTGCCAGCACCCCCTTCATAGCCTCTTTGGGCCTCGGAGAGCAGTACTTC,CASTPFIASLGLGEQYF
TRBD1,TRBJ1-2,TRBV27,many,TGTGCCAGCAGTTATGGACAGGGTGGGGGCTACACCTTC,CASSYGQGGGYTF
.,TRBJ1-5,TRBV4-1,many,TGCGCCAGCAGCCAAGCTCGGTGGACCCATCAGCCCCAGCATTTT,CASSQARWTHQPQHF
.,TRBJ1-6,TRBV6-5,many,TGTGCCAGCAGTTACGGGGGTGGGAATTCACCCCTCCACTTT,CASSYGGGNSPLHF
TRBD1,TRBJ2-1,TRBV7-8,many,TGTGCCAGCAGCTTAGCGAGGGGGACAGGGTTCACCTACAATGAGCAGTTCTTC,CASSLARGTGFTYNEQFF
TRBD2,TRBJ2-7,TRBV28,many,TGTGCCAGCGACCCCAGCGGGGCCACCTACGAGCAGTACTTC,CASDPSGATYEQYF
.,TRBJ1-5,TRBV6-2/TRBV6-3,many,TGTGCCAGCAGTTATGGCCAGAACAATCAGCCCCAGCATTTT,CASSYGQNNQPQHF
TRBD2,TRBJ2-1,TRBV25-1,many,TGTGCCAGCAGTGAATGGCCGAAGGGACTAGGGGACGACAATGAGCAGTTCTTC,CASSEWPKGLGDDNEQFF
TRBD1,TRBJ2-6,TRBV6-4,.,TGTGCCAGCAGTGGTGGGGACAGGCCTGCTGGGGCCAACGTCCCGACTTTC,CASSGGDRPAGANVPTF
.,TRBJ1-1,TRBV13,many,TGTGCCAGTAAGTACAGGGCTGGTTTTTTAAACACTGAAGCTTTCTTT,CASKYRAGFLNTEAFF